This TCR beta chain was captured in a study of blood T cell repertoires in COVID-19. Background on the study: The samples span acute and convalescent COVID-19 from the United States, Italy and Spain. T cells, B-cell-depleted T cells, or PBMCs provided the cDNA or gDNA that served as material.

TCRdb's table, derived via immunoSEQ multiplex PCR, lists solely in-frame clones and lacks some. This table holds around 95,000 clones, more than 65% found once. The CDR3 has 13 residues. Trimming removed 6 bases from V and 4 bases from J; junction bases left unmatched: 3. The germline V gene has CDR1 LGHNA and CDR2 YSLEER. Sequenced: peripheral blood. The source of this sequence is a man in his 70s with active or convalescent COVID-19. This chain links TRBV4-3 with TRBJ2-7; 10 bases map to TRBD1. The chain's CDR3 is CASSTGQGYEQYF. For the CDR3, the DNA is TGCGCCAGCAGTACGGGACAGGGGTACGAGCAGTACTTC.